The clone carrying this TCR beta chain was found a few times. Its antigen is as yet unknown. This CDR3 has 13 residues. Trimming took off 0 bases at V and 6 bases at J, with 6 bases between the two ends. The germline V gene encodes CDR1 SGHNT and CDR2 YYREEE (reference sequence). The data originate from a study of tumor-infiltrating lymphocytes in primary liver carcinoma. As for the study in general: There were roughly 3.65 to 7.13 million productive TCRbeta reads per sample, a yield similar across tissue types.

Study-wide results and caveats: The 250 largest clones made up significantly more of tumor than blood repertoires (p = 0.039). Bulk unsorted material prevented CD4+ and CD8+ repertoire comparison.

A primer matching the constant region was used to make TCR beta cDNA from 500 to 600 ng of total RNA. Slightly modified ARM-PCR with three nested multiplex PCR rounds yielded TCR beta libraries. Investigators reported that the first two PCR rounds, at approximately 11 cycles each, used TRBV1-TRBV30 forward primers with a C-beta reverse primer. TCRdb used MiXCR to reprocess the multiplex PCR reads, holding one entry per CDR3 protein. The sample has about 330,000 distinct CDR3 sequences; around three fifths are singletons. Researchers drew blood RNA from unsorted whole blood and extracted germline DNA as well.

This TCR derives from a man aged 40-49 years with primary liver carcinoma and hepatitis B virus infection. Sequencing was done on a sample of peripheral blood. This rearrangement joins TRBV5-4 to TRBJ2-2; D uncertain. Here the CDR3 reads CASSLARAGELFF. DNA of the CDR3: TGTGCCAGCAGCTTGGCCCGGGCCGGGGAGCTGTTTTTT.